This TCR beta chain was captured by sequencing in a study of blood T cell repertoires in COVID-19. Study details: Acute and convalescent COVID-19 specimens originated in the United States, Italy and Spain.

Germline loops: CDR1 SGHTA, CDR2 FQGTGA. V lost 2 bases and J 1 base, leaving 15 bases between the germline ends. The CDR3 contains 17 residues. Per the original methods: It was from reference gene primer amplification that nucleated cell counts were estimated. The table came from immunoSEQ multiplex PCR; TCRdb's copy has only in-frame clones and leaves some out. V, J and clone size are taken as reported in that table, and D and trimming were inferred from the DNA itself. The sample carries 40,000 to 45,000 clones, approximately 91% recorded once. This rearrangement joins TRBV7-3 to TRBJ2-1; a weak D match, TRBD2 (6 bases). The source is a human donor in a cohort sampled during active COVID-19. Sequenced sample: peripheral blood. The CDR3, as DNA: TGTGCCAGCAGCTTACCTCGCGGGGTTAGATCCTACAATGAGCAGTTCTTC. Protein sequence: CASSLPRGVRSYNEQFF.